What follows are 20 T cell receptor beta chains derived from one specimen sequenced in a study of T cell responses to AZD1222 COVID-19 vaccine. Clones were read by immunoSEQ multiplex PCR, and TCRdb kept only the in-frame ones, dropping some. The sample lists roughly 120,000 clones, roughly 84% occurring once. Sequencing used peripheral blood, obtained on day 0 of AZD1222 vaccination. The receptors derive from an adult in good health.

This chain links TRBV11-2 with TRBJ2-2; D might be TRBD2 (6 bases). There are 13 residues in the CDR3. CDR1 and CDR2 (germline): SGHAT, FQNNGV. V gave up 5 bases and J gave up 8 bases, with 12 bases separating them. CDR3 DNA sequence: TGTGCCAGCAGCGCGGAGGGGCTGGGGGAGCTGTTTTTT. Residues: CASSAEGLGELFF.

The V and J genes are TRBV28 and TRBJ1-1; 7 bases map to TRBD1. Germline V CDR1 and CDR2: MDHEN, SYDVKM. The CDR3 runs 14 residues. V lost 4 bases and J lost 7; bases outside the gene matches: 9. CDR3 in DNA: TGTGCCAGCAGTTCGAATAGGGACAGCCGTGAAGCTTTCTTT. Protein product: CASSSNRDSREAFF.

The chain recombines TRBV10-3 with TRBJ1-3; TRBD1 agrees at 7 bases. CDR3 size: 19 residues. Losses at the gene ends were 0 bases for V and 0 bases for J; bases not matched to a gene: 11. CDR1 and CDR2 (germline): ENHRY, SYGVKD. CDR3 DNA: TGTGCCATCAGTGAGTCGCTCAGGGGGAGTTGGAGCTCTGGAAACACCATATATTTT. It translates to CAISESLRGSWSSGNTIYF.

The chain couples TRBV6-1 to TRBJ1-5; D gene uncertain. CDR3 length: 11 residues. Trimming pared 3 bases from V and 4 bases from J, leaving 1 base between. Germline V gene lookup returns CDR1 MNHNS and CDR2 SASEGT. The CDR3 DNA reads TGTGCCAGCAGTGAGAATCAGCCCCAGCATTTT. Amino acid sequence: CASSENQPQHF.

This clone is a singleton in its sample. This chain joins TRBV5-1 and TRBJ2-5; 8 bases agree with TRBD1. V shed 0 bases, J shed 3 bases, and the junction held 7 bases outside the gene matches. In germline, CDR1 is SGHRS, CDR2 YFSETQ. CDR3 length: 16 residues. The CDR3 region is CASSLDYRGAEETQYF. As DNA, the CDR3 is TGCGCCAGCAGCTTGGACTACAGGGGGGCCGAAGAGACCCAGTACTTC.

The gene calls are TRBV21-1 and TRBJ1-4; TRBD1, the table's D call, lacks a check against the DNA. TRBV21-1 is a known pseudogene. The CDR3 runs 17 residues. The CDR3 nucleotides read TGTGCCAGCCCCGGGGAGACAGGGGGGCTCACCGGAAAGGAACTGTTTTTT. Its protein product is CASPGETGGLTGKELFF.

This chain links TRBV4-1 with TRBJ2-4; 7 bases are a match to TRBD1. J lost 0 bases, V lost 3 bases, and 2 bases had no gene match. The CDR3 runs 15 residues. The germline CDR1 and CDR2 sequences are MGHRA and YSYEKL. DNA for the CDR3: TGCGCCAGCAGCCAGACAGGGCTAGCCAAAAACATTCAGTACTTC. It yields the protein CASSQTGLAKNIQYF.

The rearrangement joins TRBV30 to TRBJ1-5, with D uncertain. The CDR3 consists of 12 residues. The germline V gene has CDR1 GTSNPN and CDR2 SVGIG (reference sequence). Trimming shortened V by 3 bases and J by 5 bases, and 8 bases separated the two germline ends. CDR3 nucleotide sequence: TGTGCCTGGAGGGGCCGGGATCAGCCCCAGCATTTT. It codes for CAWRGRDQPQHF.

This clone has more than one count but fewer than ten. The chain couples TRBV9 to TRBJ1-2; D is unclear. The CDR3 has 13 amino acids. Germline loops: CDR1 SGDLS, CDR2 YYNGEE. V was shortened by 0 bases and J by 4 bases, with 7 bases between the two germline ends. CDR3 sequence reads: CASSVAEGYGYTF. The CDR3 nucleotides read TGTGCCAGCAGCGTAGCTGAAGGCTATGGCTACACCTTC.

The chain carries TRBV7-8 and TRBJ1-6, with a tentative D call TRBD1 (6 bases). CDR3 length equals 15 residues. Trimming pared 5 bases from V and 10 bases from J, leaving 18 bases between. CDR1 is SGHVS and CDR2 is FQNEAQ in the germline V gene. The DNA for the CDR3 is TGTGCCAGCAGCCTGCTTGGGGGGCAAGACTCACCCCTCCACTTT. It translates to CASSLLGGQDSPLHF.

V usage is TRBV6-1 and J usage is TRBJ1-1; D unresolved. With 1 base removed from V and 0 bases from J, the gap between germline ends came to 9 bases. CDR1 is MNHNS and CDR2 is SASEGT in the germline V gene. The CDR3 runs 15 residues. The CDR3 DNA follows: TGTGCCAGCAGTGAAGAGGGCCGCATGAACACTGAAGCTTTCTTT. It codes for CASSEEGRMNTEAFF.

This sequence joins TRBV6-5 and TRBJ1-5; D gene ambiguous. Trimming took 7 bases from V and 6 from J, leaving 13 bases between them. This CDR3 has 13 residues. Germline V gene data show CDR1 as MNHEY and CDR2 as SVGAGI. The CDR3 region is CASTLGPGQPQHF. CDR3 nucleotides: TGTGCCAGCACTTTGGGCCCCGGTCAGCCCCAGCATTTT.

The chain couples TRBV29-1 to TRBJ2-1; 10 nucleotides match TRBD1. The CDR3 spans 13 residues. V shed 6 bases and J 7 bases; nucleotides not matched to a gene: 6. Germline-derived CDR1 and CDR2 are SQVTM and ANQGSEA. CDR3 in amino acids: CSVGPDRGNEQFF. The DNA for the CDR3 is TGCAGCGTGGGACCGGACAGGGGGAATGAGCAGTTCTTC.

J is TRBJ2-7 and V is TRBV6-1; 7 bases are shared with TRBD2. The CDR3 is made up of 15 amino acids. Per germline, CDR1 MNHNS and CDR2 SASEGT. V dropped 3 bases and J dropped 3; count of bases not matched to a gene: 8. Here the CDR3 DNA reads TGTGCCAGCAGTGATTGGGGCGGGGGAGACTACGAGCAGTACTTC. Amino acid sequence: CASSDWGGGDYEQYF.

The J gene is TRBJ1-6, the V gene TRBV20-1; TRBD1 might be the D (5 bases). The CDR3 is 10 amino acids. V lost 5 bases and J lost 14, with 10 bases in between. Germline CDR1 and CDR2: DFQATT and SNEGSKA (reference sequence). The CDR3 DNA follows: TGCAGTGCTTCGCTAGGGGCCCTCCACTTT. It specifies CSASLGALHF.

This chain links TRBV28 with TRBJ1-1; D unclear. This CDR3 region has 11 residues. Germline V lookup: CDR1 MDHEN, CDR2 SYDVKM. V lost 2 bases to trimming and J lost 8 bases, with 6 bases between them. CDR3 nucleotides: TGTGCCAGCAGTTTAGGTGTAGAAGCTTTCTTT. It is translated as CASSLGVEAFF. Supplemented by reference TRBV28 and TRBJ1-1, the full variable domain reads DVKVTQSSRYLVKRTGEKVFLECVQDMDHENMFWYRQDPGLGLRLIYFSYDVKMKEKGDIPEGYSVSREKKERFSLILESASTNQTSMYLCASSLGVEAFFGQGTRLTVV.

This chain links TRBV6-5 with TRBJ1-4, with 7 bases matching TRBD1. Germline V CDR1 and CDR2: MNHEY, SVGAGI. Trimming at V came to 6 bases and at J to 2 bases, leaving 3 bases not matched to a gene. The CDR3 length is 14 residues. CDR3: CASSWDSTNEKLFF. In DNA form, the CDR3 reads TGTGCCAGCAGCTGGGACAGCACTAATGAAAAACTGTTTTTT.

Here the CDR3 reads CASRIQQGDLYEQYF. Here the CDR3 DNA reads TGCGCCAGCAGGATTCAACAGGGGGACCTCTACGAGCAGTACTTC. V is TRBV4-1 and J is TRBJ2-7; 8 bases are a match to TRBD1. The V and J ends lost 6 bases and 3 bases, in that order; junction bases with no gene match: 10. Germline V CDR1 and CDR2: MGHRA, YSYEKL. The CDR3 consists of 15 residues.

In its sample, this clone was seen a few times. The chain recombines TRBV6-5 with TRBJ1-1; no firm D call. The CDR3 sequence is 13 residues long. Germline V gives CDR1 MNHEY, CDR2 SVGAGI. The V end lost 7 bases, the J end lost 3 bases, and 12 bases lay between the germline ends. As DNA, the CDR3 is TGTGCCAGCAATGTCTACCGTGACACTGAAGCTTTCTTT. The encoded protein is CASNVYRDTEAFF.

The V call is TRBV4-1, the J call TRBJ1-2; unclear D gene. Per the germline V gene, CDR1 is MGHRA and CDR2 is YSYEKL. V was clipped by 0 bases and J by 8 bases, with 13 bases between them. This CDR3 has 14 amino acids. The CDR3 loop reads CASSQDRALGGYTF. The CDR3, as DNA: TGCGCCAGCAGCCAAGATAGGGCCTTAGGGGGCTACACCTTC.